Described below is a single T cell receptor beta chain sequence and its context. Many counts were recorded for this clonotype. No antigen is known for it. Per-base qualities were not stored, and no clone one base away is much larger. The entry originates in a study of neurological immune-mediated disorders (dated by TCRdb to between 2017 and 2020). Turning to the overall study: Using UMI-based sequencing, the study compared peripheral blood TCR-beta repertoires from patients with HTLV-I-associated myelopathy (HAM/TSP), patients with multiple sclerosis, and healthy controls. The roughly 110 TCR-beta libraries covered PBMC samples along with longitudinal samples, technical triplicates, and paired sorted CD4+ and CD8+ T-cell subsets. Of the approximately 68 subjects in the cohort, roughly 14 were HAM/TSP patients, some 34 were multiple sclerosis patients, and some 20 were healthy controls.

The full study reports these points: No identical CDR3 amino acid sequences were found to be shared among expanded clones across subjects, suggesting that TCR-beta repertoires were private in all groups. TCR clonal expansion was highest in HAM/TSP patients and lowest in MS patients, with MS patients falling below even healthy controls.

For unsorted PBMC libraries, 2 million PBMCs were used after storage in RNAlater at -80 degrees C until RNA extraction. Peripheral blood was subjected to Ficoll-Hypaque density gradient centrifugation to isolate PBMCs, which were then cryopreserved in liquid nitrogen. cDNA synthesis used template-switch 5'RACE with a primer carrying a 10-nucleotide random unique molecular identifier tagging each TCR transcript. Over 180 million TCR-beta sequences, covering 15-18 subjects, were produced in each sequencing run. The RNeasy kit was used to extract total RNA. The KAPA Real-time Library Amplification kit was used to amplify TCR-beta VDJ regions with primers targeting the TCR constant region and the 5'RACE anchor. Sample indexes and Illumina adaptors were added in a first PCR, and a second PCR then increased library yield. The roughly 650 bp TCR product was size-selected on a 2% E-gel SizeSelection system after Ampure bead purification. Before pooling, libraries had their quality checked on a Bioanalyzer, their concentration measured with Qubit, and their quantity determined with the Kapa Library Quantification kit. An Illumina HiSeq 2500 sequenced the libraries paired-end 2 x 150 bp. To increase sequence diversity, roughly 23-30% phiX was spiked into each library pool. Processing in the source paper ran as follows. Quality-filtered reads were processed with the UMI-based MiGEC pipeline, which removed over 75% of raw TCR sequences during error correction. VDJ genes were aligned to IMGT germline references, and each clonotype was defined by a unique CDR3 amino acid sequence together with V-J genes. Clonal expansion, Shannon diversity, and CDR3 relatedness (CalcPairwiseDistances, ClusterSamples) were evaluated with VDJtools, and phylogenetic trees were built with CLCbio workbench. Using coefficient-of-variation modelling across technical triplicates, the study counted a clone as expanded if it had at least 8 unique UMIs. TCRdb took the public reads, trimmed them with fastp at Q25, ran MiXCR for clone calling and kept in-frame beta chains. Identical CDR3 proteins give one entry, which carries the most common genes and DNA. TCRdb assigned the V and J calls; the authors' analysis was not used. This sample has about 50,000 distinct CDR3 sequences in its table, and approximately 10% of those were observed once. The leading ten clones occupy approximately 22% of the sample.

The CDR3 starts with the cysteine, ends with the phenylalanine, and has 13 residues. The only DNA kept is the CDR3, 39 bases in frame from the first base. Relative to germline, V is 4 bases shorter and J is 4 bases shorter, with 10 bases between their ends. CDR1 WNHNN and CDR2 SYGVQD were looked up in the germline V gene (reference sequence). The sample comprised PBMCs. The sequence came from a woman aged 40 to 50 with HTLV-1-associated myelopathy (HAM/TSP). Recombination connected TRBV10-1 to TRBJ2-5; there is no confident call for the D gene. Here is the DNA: TGCGCCAGCAGTGGCGGTAATGGAGAGACCCAGTACTTC. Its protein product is CASSGGNGETQYF.